This T cell receptor (beta chain) was sequenced in a study of neoadjuvant anti-PD-1 for oral cavity cancer. For the study at large: Patients mostly received three to four biweekly nivolumab doses at 3 mg/kg before surgery. Findings of the study overall: Pretreatment Treg/Th17 ratio correlated inversely with post-treatment tumor clonality.

As concerns this clone: Its target is not known.

CDR1 and CDR2 from the germline V gene are ENHRY and SYGVKD. V trimming: 6 bases; J trimming: 2 bases; junction bases outside the gene matches: 3. The CDR3 has 13 residues. The method was immunoSEQ multiplex PCR; TCRdb's version includes in-frame clones alone and lacks a portion of them. Among 72,000 or so clones listed, roughly nine tenths were seen once. Indicated time point: after neoadjuvant nivolumab, at surgical resection. The patients had HPV-negative, locally advanced oral cavity squamous cell carcinoma. This specimen consisted of PBMCs, obtained after nivolumab (anti-PD-1) treatment. This rearrangement joins TRBV10-3 to TRBJ2-5; 7 nucleotides agree with TRBD1. The sequence was collected from a person aged 35-79 years with oral cavity squamous cell carcinoma. Written as DNA, the CDR3 is TGTGCCATCAGGGCACAGGGGCAAGAGACCCAGTACTTC. Amino acid sequence: CAIRAQGQETQYF.